Here is one T cell receptor (beta chain) with its context. Its antigen is still unknown. The data derive from a study of cytomegalovirus exposure and HLA in healthy donors. Overall study results and limits: A later analysis by the authors found several of the most significant clusters apparently linked to common viral pathogens.

Germline V CDR1 and CDR2: SGHTA, FQGTGA. This CDR3 region has 15 residues. Trimming took 2 bases from V and 0 from J, leaving 11 bases between them. PCR primers comprised 60 Vbeta and 13 Jbeta primers. Profiling relied on immunoSEQ multiplex PCR, and the TCRdb table lists in-frame clones only, not all of them. Here the sample spans around 99,000 clones, around 67% being singletons. The source of this sequence is a woman between 40 and 55 years old in good health and CMV-seropositive. The gene calls are TRBV7-3 and TRBJ2-7; no firm D call. The sample was PBMCs. CDR3 sequence reads: CASSLSHNSSYEQYF. The CDR3 DNA follows: TGTGCCAGCAGCTTATCACACAATTCCTCCTACGAGCAGTACTTC.